This paragraph reports one T cell receptor beta chain. This sample is drawn from a study of T cell changes during pregnancy in multiple sclerosis. Sequencing was performed with immunoSEQ multiplex PCR; in TCRdb, only in-frame clones are kept and a portion is missing. The sample has approximately 110,000 clones, 91% seen once; the top ten hold approximately 3.7%. CDR3 length: 17 residues. V was clipped by 0 bases and J by 4 bases; unmatched bases: 7. CDR1 SGHTA and CDR2 FQGNSA come from the germline V gene. Material: peripheral blood, obtained after pregnancy. This TCR derives from a female donor with multiple sclerosis, enrolled in a pregnancy study. The V call is TRBV7-2, the J call TRBJ2-3; the match to TRBD2 covers 10 bases. The CDR3 sequence is CASSLAVVAGGADTQYF. The CDR3 bases are TGTGCCAGCAGCTTAGCGGTGGTAGCGGGGGGCGCAGATACGCAGTATTTT.